This TCR beta chain was identified during a study of CD8+CD57+ T cells in acquired aplastic anemia. Study background: Isolated CD4+ and CD8+ cells, once sorted, yielded DNA averaging about 3.1 ug.

This CDR3 region has 17 residues. Study-level results: The CD8+ Simpson's diversity of patients and controls was not significantly different. Patients and controls had in common 25 to 30 CD8+ CDR3 sequences.

About this clonotype: The antigen remains unidentified. One end of the junction varies from germline; a read error may be responsible.

Profiling of TCR beta VDJ combinations and CDR3 sequences used genomic DNA as template. One entry per CDR3 protein, called by TCRdb with MiXCR from the reads. Here the sample spans some 120,000 distinct CDR3 sequences, approximately 36% being singletons. Before being chosen for sequencing, patients had shown CD8+CD57+ cell expansion by flow cytometry. Patients had undergone no therapy by the time their blood was sampled. Sequencing used sorted CD4+, CD8+, or CD8+CD57+ T cells (not recorded which) from PBMCs. The chain employs TRBV12-3 or TRBV12-4 and TRBJ1-5; 7 bases are shared with TRBD1. The clonotype comes from a human donor with aplastic anemia. DNA for the CDR3: TGTACCAGCAGTTTGGGCAGGGGGGGATATAGCAATCAGCCCCAGCATTTT. It is translated as CTSSLGRGGYSNQPQHF.